This TCR beta chain was sequenced for a study of blood T cell repertoires in COVID-19 (dated by TCRdb to 2018 to 2021). Describing the broader study: Samples covering the acute and convalescent phases of COVID-19 were provided by collaborators in the United States, Italy and Spain. Samples came from the ongoing ImmuneRACE study (first 160 participants) plus 1,254 subjects from 6 global collaborators. The repertoires were made available in a free public database intended to serve as a resource for research on the immune response to SARS-CoV-2. The material from the prospective study consisted of cDNA or gDNA derived from T cells, B-cell-depleted T cells, or PBMCs. A de-identified subject ID, COVID-19 status, age in years and sex were almost always included in the sample metadata. Where available, HLA class I and class II types were taken from metadata supplied by the sample provider and were not determined by assay-based typing. The dataset comprised deeply sampled blood TCRbeta repertoires from subjects exposed to, actively infected with, or recovered from COVID-19. On the study overall, not on this receptor specifically: How much clinical and demographic metadata was included differed by source and by participant, and the metadata was provided uncurated.

Participants in the prospective study were aged roughly 18 to 100 years, lived in approximately 26 United States geographic areas, and enrolled through a virtual design. Cohort assignment in the prospective study relied on participant-reported clinical history from a screening survey and a study questionnaire. In the prospective study, mobile phlebotomists collected whole blood, serum and a nasopharyngeal or oropharyngeal swab from each participant. Additional blood draws and questionnaires over an approximately 2-month period could optionally be provided by prospective study participants. Blood samples from the prospective study were shipped frozen or at room temperature prior to DNA extraction. TCRbeta CDR3 regions were amplified from genomic DNA using the immunoSEQ Assay, a bias-controlled multiplex PCR. Under the source paper's analysis protocol: The number of nucleated cells in each sample was estimated from the amplification of reference gene primers within the assay. To quantify the absolute abundance of each unique TCRbeta CDR3 rearrangement, sequence reads were collapsed and filtered. Productive Simpson clonality was computed per sample as the square root of Simpson's diversity index over productive rearrangements. What TCRdb holds here is the immuneACCESS table cut down to in-frame rearrangements. Part of the clones is not present; checked against another copy, under half of the missing clones reflect an unresolved V gene, and the others are unexplained. Clone size and V and J calls were adopted from that table, with D and trimming inferred from the DNA. For this sample there are some 200,000 clones; more than 80% appear just once. The top ten constitute more than 3% of the sample.

Of note for this clone: Its antigen remains undetermined. Base quality data are lacking; no much larger clone is found one base away.

From the cysteine through the phenylalanine, the CDR3 covers 14 amino acids. The DNA shown is the 42-base CDR3, in frame from base 1. Relative to germline, V is 3 bases shorter and J is 5 bases shorter, with 16 bases between their ends. Reading the germline V gene (reference sequence) gives CDR1 DFQATT and CDR2 SNEGSKA. The rearranged chain carries TRBV20-1 and TRBJ2-5; the D segment could be TRBD2, given 5 matching bases. The specimen was PBMCs or T cells enriched from blood (not recorded which). The TCR sequence derives from a woman under 30 in a cohort exposed to, infected with or recovered from COVID-19 (not recorded which). CDR3 protein: CSASVLGSRETQYF. The sequenced DNA is TGCAGTGCTAGTGTCTTAGGGAGTAGGGAGACCCAGTACTTC.